This paragraph covers one T cell receptor beta chain sequence. This clone occurred a few times. Its antigen is unknown. It has no much larger one-base neighbor in the sample; base qualities were not kept. This sample is part of a study of OX40 agonist ivuxolimab in advanced cancers. Regarding the complete study: Ivuxolimab was a fully human IgG2 agonistic monoclonal antibody targeting the costimulatory receptor OX40 (CD134). Intravenous ivuxolimab was administered to patients every 2 weeks at six dose levels: 0.01, 0.1, 0.3, 1.5, 3 and 10 mg/kg. In the dose-escalation cohort, around 80% of patients were male, and the mean age was around 60 years with a range of roughly 20 to 85. Prior anti-PD-1, anti-PD-L1 or anti-CTLA-4 therapy was permitted, and checkpoint inhibitors had been received by around 40% of dose-escalation patients. The paper covers the monotherapy dose-escalation part of the phase I ivuxolimab trial, which included N of about 50 patients. Peripheral TCRbeta sequencing aimed to test whether ivuxolimab altered TCR sequence diversity and caused clonal T-cell expansion. Of the roughly 53 patients in dose escalation, some 19 had hepatocellular carcinoma, some 15 had melanoma, 9 had renal cell carcinoma and 9 had head and neck cancer. Partial responses were achieved by three dose-escalation patients, of whom one had hepatocellular carcinoma and two had cutaneous melanoma.

The trial excluded patients who had a history of autoimmune disease or were on systemic immunosuppression. Peripheral blood for TCR sequencing was drawn from every dose cohort at baseline, at cycle 4 day 1 and at cycle 7 day 1. Samples came from an open-label, multicenter, first-in-human phase I dose-escalation trial of ivuxolimab. The trial enrolled adults with locally advanced or metastatic head and neck squamous cell, hepatocellular, melanoma or renal cell carcinoma. Before TCR sequencing, CD4+ and CD8+ T cells were separately sorted from peripheral blood. Study-wide findings and limitations: In the 0.1-3.0 mg/kg groups, partial responders were among the patients with the lowest normalized peripheral clonal expansion, particularly in CD8+ T cells. Low levels of normalized T-cell clonal expansion were also seen in some patients who did not respond. The antigen specificity of the peripheral T cells that underwent clonal expansion was not determined. On average, CD8+ T cells showed more expanded clones than CD4+ T cells after ivuxolimab. At doses of 0.1 to 3.0 mg/kg, clonal expansion of both CD4+ and CD8+ blood T cells was observed from baseline to week 6.

CDR1 and CDR2 (KGHSH, LQKENI) derive from the germline V gene. From its cysteine to its phenylalanine, the CDR3 spans 15 amino acids. Just the 45-base CDR3 DNA is kept, in frame starting at base 1. Compared with germline, V lacks 3 bases and J lacks 2 bases; bases without a gene match: 5. Genomic DNA was extracted from sorted cells for sequencing of the TCRbeta CDR3 region. TCRbeta CDR3 regions were sequenced using the immunoSEQ Assay. In TCRdb, the immuneACCESS table is reduced to in-frame sequences with V and J assigned. These tables do not hold every clone; where another copy was compared, an unresolved V gene accounts for under half, and the others remain unexplained. Present in this sample are 60,000 to 85,000 clones, roughly 80% of which were seen just once. Around 1.6% of the sample is held by the ten biggest clonotypes.

The receptor was isolated from an adult with an advanced solid tumor such as melanoma, head and neck, liver or kidney cancer. The sequencing here drew on CD4+ or CD8+ T cells sorted from blood, taken in a trial of the OX40 agonist ivuxolimab. The chain is encoded by TRBV18 joined to TRBJ2-7, and 9 bases in between align with TRBD2. The CDR3 has the sequence CASSPRTSATYEQYF. The sequenced DNA: TGTGCCAGCTCACCGCGGACTAGCGCGACCTACGAGCAGTACTTC.